This TCR beta chain was sequenced in a study of blood T cell repertoires in COVID-19. V was shortened by 4 bases and J by 4 bases, with 10 bases between the two germline ends. This CDR3 contains 14 residues. The germline CDR1 and CDR2 sequences are MNHEY and SMNVEV (reference sequence). Per the study methods: Estimates of nucleated cell counts were drawn from the amplification of reference gene primers. Assay used: immunoSEQ multiplex PCR; TCRdb lists only in-frame clones, some missing. D and trimming were read from the DNA, whereas the V and J calls and clone size are those reported in that table. The sample holds around 250,000 clones; 84% are singletons and the top ten take more than 1.5%.

This chain uses TRBV27 with TRBJ1-4; possibly TRBD1 for D (5 bases). Sequenced material: peripheral blood. This receptor was taken from a woman aged 40 to 55 who had recovered from COVID-19. CDR3 protein: CASSSTDINEKLFF. In DNA form, the CDR3 reads TGTGCCAGCAGTTCCACGGACATTAATGAAAAACTGTTTTTT.